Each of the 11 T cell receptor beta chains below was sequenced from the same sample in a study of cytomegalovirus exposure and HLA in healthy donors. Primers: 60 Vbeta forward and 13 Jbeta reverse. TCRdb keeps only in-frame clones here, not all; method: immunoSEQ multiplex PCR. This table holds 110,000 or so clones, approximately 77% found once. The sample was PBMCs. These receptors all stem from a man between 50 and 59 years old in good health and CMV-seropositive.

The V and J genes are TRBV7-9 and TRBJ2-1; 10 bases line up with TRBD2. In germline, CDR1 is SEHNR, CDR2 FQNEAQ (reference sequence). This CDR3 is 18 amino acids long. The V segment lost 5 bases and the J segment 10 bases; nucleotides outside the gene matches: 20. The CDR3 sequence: CASSASSGLAGVGPEQFF. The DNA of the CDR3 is TGTGCCAGCAGCGCGTCCTCGGGTCTAGCGGGGGTCGGGCCGGAGCAGTTCTTC.

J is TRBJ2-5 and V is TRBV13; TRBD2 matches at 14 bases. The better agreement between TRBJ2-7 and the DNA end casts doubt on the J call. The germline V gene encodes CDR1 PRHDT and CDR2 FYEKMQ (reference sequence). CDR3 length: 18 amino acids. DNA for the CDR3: TGTGCCAGCAGCTTAGGCACAGGGACTAGCGGGAGCTCCTACGAGCAGTACTTC. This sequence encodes CASSLGTGTSGSSYEQYF.

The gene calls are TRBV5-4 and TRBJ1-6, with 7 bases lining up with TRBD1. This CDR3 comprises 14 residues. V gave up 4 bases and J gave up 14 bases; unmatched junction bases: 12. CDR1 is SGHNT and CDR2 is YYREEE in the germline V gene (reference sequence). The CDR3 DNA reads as TGTGCCAGCAGCCCCGACAGGGTGGGAAGGGCCCTCCACTTT. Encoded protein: CASSPDRVGRALHF.

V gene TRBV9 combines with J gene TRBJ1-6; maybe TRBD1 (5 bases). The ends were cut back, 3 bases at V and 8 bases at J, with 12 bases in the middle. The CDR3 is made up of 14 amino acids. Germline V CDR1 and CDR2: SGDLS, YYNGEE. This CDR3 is CASSASEGDSPLHF. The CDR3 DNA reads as TGTGCCAGCAGCGCATCCGAAGGGGATTCACCCCTCCACTTT.

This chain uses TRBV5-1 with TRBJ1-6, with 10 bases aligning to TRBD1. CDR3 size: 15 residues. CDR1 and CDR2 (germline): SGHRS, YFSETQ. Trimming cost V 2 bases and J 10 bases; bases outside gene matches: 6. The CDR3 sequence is CASSLGTGEVSPLHF. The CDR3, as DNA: TGCGCCAGCAGCTTAGGGACAGGGGAAGTATCACCCCTCCACTTT.

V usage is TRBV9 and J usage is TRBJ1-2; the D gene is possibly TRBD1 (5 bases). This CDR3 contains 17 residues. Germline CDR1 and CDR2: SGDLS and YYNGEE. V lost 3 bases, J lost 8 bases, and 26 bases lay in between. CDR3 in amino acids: CASSGGEGLGEDVGYTF. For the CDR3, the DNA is TGTGCCAGCAGCGGAGGGGAGGGGTTAGGGGAGGACGTGGGCTACACCTTC.

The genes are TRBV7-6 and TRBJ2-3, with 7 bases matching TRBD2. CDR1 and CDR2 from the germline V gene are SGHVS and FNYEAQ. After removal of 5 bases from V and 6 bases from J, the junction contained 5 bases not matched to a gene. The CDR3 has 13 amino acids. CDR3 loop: CASSGGVWDTQYF. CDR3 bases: TGTGCCAGCAGCGGGGGGGTGTGGGATACGCAGTATTTT.

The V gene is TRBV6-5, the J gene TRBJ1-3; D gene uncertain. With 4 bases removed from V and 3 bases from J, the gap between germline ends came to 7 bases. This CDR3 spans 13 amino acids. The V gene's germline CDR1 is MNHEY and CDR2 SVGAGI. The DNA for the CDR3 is TGTGCCAGCAGTTCCAGGAATGGAAACACCATATATTTT. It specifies CASSSRNGNTIYF.

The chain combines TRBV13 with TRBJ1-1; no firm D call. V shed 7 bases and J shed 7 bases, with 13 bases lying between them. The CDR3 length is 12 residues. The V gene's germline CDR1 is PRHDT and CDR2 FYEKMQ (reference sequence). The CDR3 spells CASTERVGEAFF. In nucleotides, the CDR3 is TGTGCCAGCACCGAGAGGGTGGGTGAAGCTTTCTTT.

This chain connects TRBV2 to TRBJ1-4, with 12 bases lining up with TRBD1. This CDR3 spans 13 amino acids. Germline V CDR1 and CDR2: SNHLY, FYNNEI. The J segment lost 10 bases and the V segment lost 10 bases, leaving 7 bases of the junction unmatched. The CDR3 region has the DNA TGTGCCAACGGTGGGGGACAGGGGGCAAAACTGTTTTTT. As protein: CANGGGQGAKLFF.

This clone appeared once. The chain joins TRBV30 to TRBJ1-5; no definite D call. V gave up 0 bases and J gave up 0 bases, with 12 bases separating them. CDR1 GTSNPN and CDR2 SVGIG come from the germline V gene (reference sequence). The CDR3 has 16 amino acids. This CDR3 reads CAWSVGSYDSNQPQHF. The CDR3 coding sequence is TGTGCCTGGAGTGTAGGGAGTTACGATAGCAATCAGCCCCAGCATTTT.